The clone carrying this T cell receptor (beta chain) was observed a handful of times. As yet, its antigen is unknown. Findings and caveats of the study: In terms of TCR gene usage, tumor memory CD4+ T cells clustered together with blood and lymph node memory CD4+ cells, as well as with lymph node naive CD4+ cells. Tumor-infiltrating Treg TCR alpha and beta sequences overlapped most with tumor naive CD4+ T cells, then blood naive.

Semi-nested PCR with Nested Universal Primer A followed constant-region reverse priming of full-length variable regions. TCRdb passed the 5' RACE reads through MiXCR, listing each CDR3 protein once. The table shows some 30,000 distinct CDR3 sequences, with approximately 25% occurring only once. Naive CD4+ cells had CD25+ Tregs removed. Germline V CDR1 and CDR2: SQVTM, ANQGSEA. This CDR3 has 15 residues. The V end was cut by 1 base, the J end by 3 bases, with 14 bases between. The specimen sequenced was naive CD4+ T cells sorted from a lymph node. Noted subset: naive CD4+ T cells, CD4+CD45RA+CD25-. The V and J genes are TRBV29-1 and TRBJ2-3; D may be TRBD1 (7 bases). The receptor's source is a female donor with breast cancer. The chain's CDR3 is CSVEVAGQSTDTQYF. CDR3 coding DNA: TGCAGCGTTGAAGTTGCGGGACAGTCAACAGATACGCAGTATTTT.